This entry concerns a single T cell receptor beta chain. These data belong to a study of blood T cell repertoires in COVID-19. This study enrolled people aged about 18 to 100 from about 24 US geographic areas. Deletions cut 5 bases from V and 5 bases from J, with 12 bases between. CDR3 length equals 13 residues. Germline CDR1 SGHTA, CDR2 FQGTGA. TCRdb keeps only in-frame clones here, not all; method: immunoSEQ multiplex PCR. The top ten hold 0.97% of the sample, which has over 300,000 clones, 85% to 90% seen once. The sequenced sample consisted of PBMCs or T cells enriched from blood (not recorded which). This chain links TRBV7-3 with TRBJ1-2; D not certain. The origin of this receptor is a woman aged 25 to 39 with acute COVID-19. DNA for the CDR3: TGTGCCAGCAGCCCCGGTACGGGTTATGGCTACACCTTC. Protein: CASSPGTGYGYTF.